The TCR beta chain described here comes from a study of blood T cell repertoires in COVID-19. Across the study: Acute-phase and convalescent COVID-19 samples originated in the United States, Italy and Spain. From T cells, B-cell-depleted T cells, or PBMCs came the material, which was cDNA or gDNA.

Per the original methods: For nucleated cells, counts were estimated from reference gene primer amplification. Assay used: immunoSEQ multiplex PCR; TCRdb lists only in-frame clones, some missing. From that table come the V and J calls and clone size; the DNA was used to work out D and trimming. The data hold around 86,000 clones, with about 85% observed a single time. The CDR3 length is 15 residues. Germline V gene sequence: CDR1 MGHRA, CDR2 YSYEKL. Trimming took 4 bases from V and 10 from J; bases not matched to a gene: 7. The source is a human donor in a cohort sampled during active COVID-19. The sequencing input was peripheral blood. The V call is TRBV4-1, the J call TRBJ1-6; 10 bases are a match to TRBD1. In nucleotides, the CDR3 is TGCGCCAGCAGCCGCACCGGGACAGGGGAATCACCCCTCCACTTT. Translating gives CASSRTGTGESPLHF.